This TCR beta chain is from a study of OX40 agonist ivuxolimab in advanced cancers. Across the study: Participants averaged 60 years of age (range about 23 to 79) and were 82.7% male. Notes on the study in general: In a subset of nonresponders, normalized T-cell clonal expansion was also low.

V lost 9 bases, J lost 9 bases, and 26 bases lay in between. The CDR3 length is 15 residues. The germline V gene encodes CDR1 MNHNS and CDR2 SASEGT. Generated by immunoSEQ multiplex PCR, the TCRdb table keeps only in-frame clones and is missing some. The table lists approximately 65,000 clones, around 90% of them singletons. Comments on this clone: Its antigen is not known.

The clonotype originates from an adult with an advanced solid tumor such as melanoma, head and neck, liver or kidney cancer. The sequences come from CD4+ or CD8+ T cells sorted from blood, collected in a trial of the OX40 agonist ivuxolimab. The chain uses TRBV6-1 and TRBJ2-5; the D gene is possibly TRBD1 (6 bases). The CDR3 DNA sequence: TGTGCCAGTCTTCCCGACAGGCGCCGGAAAATCGCCCAGTACTTC. This codes for CASLPDRRRKIAQYF.